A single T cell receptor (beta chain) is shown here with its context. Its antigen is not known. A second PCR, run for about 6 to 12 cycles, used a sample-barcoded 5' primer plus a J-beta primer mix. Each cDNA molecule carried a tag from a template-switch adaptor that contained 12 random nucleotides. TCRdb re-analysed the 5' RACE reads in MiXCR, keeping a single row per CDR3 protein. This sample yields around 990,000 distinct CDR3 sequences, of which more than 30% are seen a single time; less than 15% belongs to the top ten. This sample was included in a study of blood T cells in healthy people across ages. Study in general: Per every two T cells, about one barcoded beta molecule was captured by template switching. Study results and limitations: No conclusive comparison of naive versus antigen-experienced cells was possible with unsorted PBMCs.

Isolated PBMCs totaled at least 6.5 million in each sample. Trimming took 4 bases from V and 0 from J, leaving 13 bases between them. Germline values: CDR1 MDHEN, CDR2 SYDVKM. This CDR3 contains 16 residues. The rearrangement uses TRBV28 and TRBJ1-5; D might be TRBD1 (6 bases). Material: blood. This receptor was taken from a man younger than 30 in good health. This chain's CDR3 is CASSSLGTNSNQPQHF. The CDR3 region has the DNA TGTGCCAGCAGTTCCCTCGGGACAAATAGCAATCAGCCCCAGCATTTT.